This T cell receptor (beta chain) was identified during a study of OX40 agonist ivuxolimab in advanced cancers. Whole-study context: There were three patients with partial responses, one having hepatocellular carcinoma and two cutaneous melanoma.

Assay: immunoSEQ multiplex PCR; the TCRdb copy retains only in-frame clones and omits some. The data hold some 70,000 clones, with 75% to 95% observed a single time. Study conclusions and caveats: Clonal expansion from baseline to week 6 occurred in both CD4+ and CD8+ T cells.

V lost 0 bases and J 10 bases, leaving 12 bases between the germline ends. Germline CDR1 is LGHNA and CDR2 is YNFKEQ. The CDR3 sequence is 13 residues long. Comments on this clone: The antigen is unknown.

The source was CD4+ or CD8+ T cells sorted from blood, collected in a trial of the OX40 agonist ivuxolimab. The chain has TRBV4-2 and TRBJ1-1; no definite D call. This clonotype originated in an adult with an advanced solid tumor such as melanoma, head and neck, liver or kidney cancer. The DNA for the CDR3 is TGTGCCAGCAGCCAAGATGTCGCCCTGGGAGCTTTCTTT. Encoded protein: CASSQDVALGAFF.